Listed below are T cell receptor beta chains from one sample, sequenced in a study of blood T cells in healthy people across ages. TCRdb re-called the 5' RACE reads with MiXCR, one entry per CDR3 protein. The table records roughly 1.5 million distinct CDR3 sequences, approximately 42% of them present only once. Sequencing was performed on blood. The source of these receptors is a woman under 30 in good health. Both conserved end residues are part of each CDR3. The D gene is left open where the match is weak. Some rows mark clone size as missing; the rest say once, few, many or name a class of expanded clone.

TRBD1	TRBJ1-4	many	TRBV27	CASSLSLRQGSTNEKLFF	TGTGCCAGCAGTCTATCCCTCCGACAGGGATCAACTAATGAAAAACTGTTTTTT
NA	TRBJ1-1	NA	TRBV5-1	CASSLWDGGTGAFF	TGCGCCAGCAGCTTGTGGGACGGTGGGACTGGAGCTTTCTTT
NA	TRBJ2-1	NA	TRBV7-9	CASSLGWSTTDNEQFF	TGTGCCAGCAGCTTAGGCTGGAGCACAACGGACAATGAGCAGTTCTTC
TRBD1	TRBJ2-7	NA	TRBV7-2	CASSARARDRSTYEQYF	TGTGCCAGCAGCGCAAGGGCTCGGGACAGGAGTACCTACGAGCAGTACTTC
TRBD1	TRBJ2-1	once	TRBV7-2	CASSLHRTGLLNEQFF	TGTGCCAGCAGCCTACATAGGACAGGGTTGTTAAATGAGCAGTTCTTC
NA	TRBJ1-2	NA	TRBV20-1	CSARDRANHGYTF	TGCAGTGCTAGAGACAGGGCGAACCATGGCTACACCTTC
TRBD2	TRBJ2-1	NA	TRBV18	CTSSSRTSGMDNEQFF	TGTACCAGCTCATCTAGGACTAGCGGGATGGATAATGAGCAGTTCTTC
TRBD1	TRBJ2-5	few	TRBV25-1	CASRETGVETQYF	TGTGCCAGCAGAGAAACAGGGGTGGAGACCCAGTACTTC
NA	TRBJ2-5	few	TRBV6-5	CASSSGQGPQETQYF	TGTGCCAGCAGTTCGGGACAAGGCCCGCAAGAGACCCAGTACTTC
NA	TRBJ2-1	few	TRBV7-2	CASSPPGNYNEQFF	TGTGCCAGCAGCCCACCAGGCAATTACAATGAGCAGTTCTTC
TRBD1	TRBJ2-5	NA	TRBV4-1	CASSQEFPGQGFNDQYF	TGCGCCAGCAGCCAAGAATTCCCCGGACAGGGGTTCAACGATCAGTACTTC
TRBD2	TRBJ2-1	NA	TRBV7-9	CAGSLASGIVHNEQFF	TGTGCCGGCAGCTTAGCTAGCGGGATTGTCCACAATGAGCAGTTCTTC
NA	TRBJ2-5	few	TRBV7-9	CASSSSFGQETQYF	TGTGCCAGCAGCTCTAGCTTTGGGCAAGAGACCCAGTACTTC
NA	TRBJ1-1	NA	TRBV20-1	CSATWGTEAFF	TGCAGTGCTACCTGGGGCACTGAAGCTTTCTTT
TRBD1	TRBJ2-1	few	TRBV5-1	CASSLTPGQGPHNEQFF	TGCGCCAGCAGCTTGACACCCGGACAGGGCCCTCATAATGAGCAGTTCTTC
NA	TRBJ2-1	few	TRBV6-2/TRBV6-3	CASRPGHSDYNEQFF	TGTGCCAGCAGGCCGGGCCACAGCGACTACAATGAGCAGTTCTTC
TRBD1	TRBJ2-7	NA	TRBV7-8	CASRTTGPTYEQYF	TGTGCCAGCAGAACGACAGGGCCAACCTACGAGCAGTACTTC
NA	TRBJ1-1	NA	TRBV7-3	CASSLNGLMNTEAFF	TGTGCCAGCAGCTTAAATGGCCTCATGAACACTGAAGCTTTCTTT
NA	TRBJ1-5	NA	TRBV12-3/TRBV12-4	CASTMADRSNQPQHF	TGTGCCAGCACTATGGCGGACAGATCAAATCAGCCCCAGCATTTT
TRBD1	TRBJ1-5	few	TRBV2	CASGGGGTAQYSNQPQHF	TGTGCCAGCGGAGGGGGAGGGACAGCGCAATATAGCAATCAGCCCCAGCATTTT
NA	TRBJ1-1	NA	TRBV4-3	CASSQDGGRTPEAFF	TGCGCCAGCAGCCAAGATGGAGGCCGAACGCCTGAAGCTTTCTTT
NA	TRBJ1-6	many	TRBV12-3/TRBV12-4	CASSLEGGNSPLHF	TGTGCCAGCAGTTTGGAGGGGGGTAATTCACCCCTCCACTTT
NA	TRBJ1-2	NA	TRBV29-1	CSVNRRPKGGYTF	TGCAGCGTTAACCGACGGCCTAAGGGTGGCTACACCTTC
NA	TRBJ2-7	many	TRBV10-3	CAISGGLVVKSSYEQYF	TGTGCCATCAGCGGGGGCTTAGTCGTTAAGAGCTCCTACGAGCAGTACTTC
NA	TRBJ2-1	few	TRBV4-3	CASSQDAALSSYNEQFF	TGCGCCAGCAGCCAAGATGCGGCCCTGAGCTCCTACAATGAGCAGTTCTTC
TRBD1	TRBJ2-7	few	TRBV6-2/TRBV6-3	CASSYRDRVLNEQYF	TGTGCCAGCAGTTACCGGGACAGGGTTCTGAACGAGCAGTACTTC
TRBD2	TRBJ2-1	many	TRBV29-1	CSGEGGRSYNEQFF	TGCAGCGGAGAGGGCGGGAGGAGCTACAATGAGCAGTTCTTC
TRBD2	TRBJ2-3	few	TRBV29-1	CSAISGGGTDTQYF	TGCAGCGCTATTAGCGGGGGGGGCACAGATACGCAGTATTTT
NA	TRBJ1-4	NA	TRBV18	CASSPNTRRGEKLFF	TGTGCCAGCTCACCAAACACCCGCAGGGGTGAAAAACTGTTTTTT
NA	TRBJ1-2	NA	TRBV30	CAWIPGIANYGYTF	TGTGCCTGGATTCCGGGAATAGCTAACTATGGCTACACCTTC
TRBD1	TRBJ1-1	NA	TRBV20-1	CSARTTGTTEAFF	TGCAGTGCTAGGACGACAGGGACCACTGAAGCTTTCTTT
NA	TRBJ2-2	once	TRBV9	CASSARSEVNTGELFF	TGTGCCAGCAGCGCCCGTAGCGAGGTGAACACCGGGGAGCTGTTTTTT
NA	TRBJ1-1	NA	TRBV25-1	CASTNLGVTEAFF	TGTGCCAGTACAAACCTCGGGGTTACTGAAGCTTTCTTT
NA	TRBJ2-7	many	TRBV4-1	CASSQVGYEQYF	TGCGCCAGCAGCCAAGTCGGCTACGAGCAGTACTTC
TRBD2	TRBJ2-3	NA	TRBV7-9	CASSLVGGTTDTQYF	TGTGCCAGCAGCTTAGTGGGGGGGACCACAGATACGCAGTATTTT
NA	TRBJ2-1	few	TRBV24-1	CATSPGVGSYNEQFF	TGTGCCACCAGCCCCGGGGTAGGCTCCTACAATGAGCAGTTCTTC
NA	TRBJ2-5	NA	TRBV9	CASTPDGVSYNEQYF	TGTGCCAGCACGCCGGACGGTGTCTCCTACAATGAGCAGTACTTC
NA	TRBJ1-5	NA	TRBV28	CASSFGQPRHF	TGTGCCAGCAGTTTCGGTCAGCCCCGGCATTTT
NA	TRBJ2-7	NA	TRBV5-1	CASSDAPGVPLTYEQYF	TGCGCCAGCTCAGACGCCCCGGGAGTACCGCTAACCTACGAGCAGTACTTC